Each of the 18 T cell receptor beta chains below was sequenced from the same sample in a study of control samples from healthy donors and cancer patients (dated by TCRdb to about 2020). Libraries were prepared through the immunoSEQ multiplex PCR assay. The immuneACCESS repertoire file appears here via TCRdb, limited to in-frame rearrangements. These files lack a portion of the clones; in checked studies, under half of the deficit traces to unresolved V genes, and the cause of the others is not known. The sample table records about 58,000 clones; around 95% of these occur just once. Of the sample, 4% falls within the top ten clones. Sequencing input: blood. Receptors originate from a man younger than 40 in good health.

V is TRBV7-2 and J is TRBJ2-1; TRBD2 aligns across 12 bases. The CDR3 runs 15 residues. With V trimmed by 6 bases and J by 10 bases, 10 bases remained unmatched. CDR1 and CDR2 (germline): SGHTA, FQGNSA. CDR3 sequence: CASRPTSGGSREQFF. The CDR3 bases are TGTGCCAGCAGACCTACTAGCGGGGGGTCAAGGGAGCAGTTCTTC.

The rearrangement uses TRBV7-3 and TRBJ2-1; TRBD1 matches at 9 bases. This CDR3 region has 14 residues. J lost 6 bases, V lost 4 bases, and 4 bases had no gene match. Germline-derived CDR1 and CDR2 are SGHTA and FQGTGA. The CDR3 loop is CASSWDREGNEQFF. The CDR3 nucleotides are TGTGCCAGCAGCTGGGACAGGGAAGGCAATGAGCAGTTCTTC.

The sample holds one count of this clone. The chain employs TRBV4-2 and TRBJ2-1; no clear D gene. The V end lost 1 base, the J end lost 7 bases, and 14 bases lay between the germline ends. This CDR3 has 15 amino acids. CDR1 LGHNA and CDR2 YNFKEQ come from the germline V gene. The CDR3 protein is CASSQGIAVANEQFF. In DNA, the CDR3 is TGTGCCAGCAGCCAAGGGATAGCTGTGGCGAATGAGCAGTTCTTC.

This sequence joins TRBV6-5 and TRBJ1-2, with 10 positions matching TRBD1. CDR3 length: 15 amino acids. CDR1 is MNHEY and CDR2 is SVGAGI in the germline V gene. The V and J ends lost 7 bases and 3 bases, in that order; junction bases with no gene match: 8. CDR3 loop: CASTDRGRGDYGYTF. The CDR3 bases are TGTGCCAGCACCGACAGGGGGCGAGGGGACTATGGCTACACCTTC.

The chain employs TRBV27 and TRBJ2-2; 8 nucleotides line up with TRBD1. Germline V gene sequence: CDR1 MNHEY, CDR2 SMNVEV (reference sequence). The CDR3 totals 16 residues. V was clipped by 6 bases and J by 3 bases; unmatched bases: 9. CDR3 region: CASSIDRGSDTGELFF. Written as DNA, the CDR3 is TGTGCCAGCAGCATAGACAGGGGTTCGGACACCGGGGAGCTGTTTTTT.

This sequence joins TRBV6-6 and TRBJ1-1; D remains ambiguous. Trimming removed 5 bases from V and 0 bases from J, with 7 bases in between. In germline, CDR1 is MNHNY, CDR2 SVGAGI (reference sequence). The CDR3 is 13 residues long. The CDR3 reads CASSQLMNTEAFF. The CDR3 DNA is TGTGCCAGCAGTCAACTGATGAACACTGAAGCTTTCTTT.

The V call is TRBV10-3, the J call TRBJ2-5; 13 bases are shared with TRBD2. The CDR3 spans 17 residues. Losses at the gene ends were 7 bases for V and 4 bases for J; bases not matched to a gene: 12. Germline V CDR1 and CDR2: ENHRY, SYGVKD. The chain's CDR3 is CAIILRTSGRRGETQYF. As DNA, the CDR3 is TGTGCCATCATCCTCAGGACTAGCGGGAGAAGGGGAGAGACCCAGTACTTC.

The chain has TRBV28 and TRBJ1-4; tentative D call: TRBD1 (6 bases). There are 13 residues in the CDR3. CDR1 MDHEN and CDR2 SYDVKM come from the germline V gene. V was trimmed by 6 bases and J by 4 bases, leaving 9 bases between them. CDR3 nucleotides: TGTGCCAGCAGGCAGGGGAGTAATGAAAAACTGTTTTTT. Translating gives CASRQGSNEKLFF.

The chain uses TRBV3-1 (or the pseudogene TRBV3-2) and TRBJ1-4; D call uncertain. The germline V and J ends were trimmed by 1 base and 7 bases, with 7 bases remaining between them. Germline V lookup: CDR1 LGHDT, CDR2 YNNKEL (reference sequence). This CDR3 is built from 13 residues. The CDR3 nucleotides are TGTGCCAGCAGCCAAGTTTCGAGTGAAAAACTGTTTTTT. Translation gives CASSQVSSEKLFF.

The chain is built from TRBV10-1 and TRBJ1-6; D is ambiguous. The CDR3 sequence is 15 residues long. Germline V gene data show CDR1 as WNHNN and CDR2 as SYGVQD (reference sequence). V was shortened by 0 bases and J by 5 bases, with 8 bases between the two germline ends. The CDR3 DNA is TGCGCCAGCAGTGAGTCTTCGCTAGATAATTCACCCCTCCACTTT. Its translation: CASSESSLDNSPLHF.

The genes are TRBV6-1 and TRBJ1-6; D is uncertain. Germline V CDR1 and CDR2: MNHNS, SASEGT. The CDR3 extends over 14 amino acids. Between the trimmed V and J ends, which lost 0 bases and 7 bases, there was a span of 7 bases. The CDR3 bases are TGTGCCAGCAGTGAAGCGTATGTCAATTCACCCCTCCACTTT. Its protein product is CASSEAYVNSPLHF.

This clone showed up just once. The chain employs TRBV19 and TRBJ2-2; D gene unclear. Trimming removed 5 bases at V and 5 bases at J, with 6 bases between. There are 12 residues in the CDR3. Looked up from germline, CDR1 is LNHDA and CDR2 is SQIVND (reference sequence). The CDR3 DNA sequence: TGTGCCAGTAGTCTGCAAACCGGGGAGCTGTTTTTT. Translation: CASSLQTGELFF.

This clone was found once. The chain combines TRBV9 with TRBJ2-1; 9 bases match TRBD1. The junction had 16 bases not matched to a gene; V was cut back by 3 bases and J by 6 bases. Per germline, CDR1 SGDLS and CDR2 YYNGEE. The CDR3 is 18 amino acids. CDR3: CASSGPGQGNFISNEQFF. The CDR3 nucleotides read TGTGCCAGCAGCGGCCCGGGACAGGGAAATTTTATAAGCAATGAGCAGTTCTTC. The full variable domain, its missing parts supplied by reference TRBV9 and TRBJ2-1, is DSGVTQTPKHLITATGQRVTLRCSPRSGDLSVYWYQQSLDQGLQFLIQYYNGEERAKGNILERFSAQQFPDLHSELNLSSLELGDSALYFCASSGPGQGNFISNEQFFGPGTRLTVL.

The chain couples TRBV5-4 to TRBJ2-5, with D perhaps matching TRBD2 (5 bases). The CDR3 is 14 residues long. Germline V lookup: CDR1 SGHNT, CDR2 YYREEE (reference sequence). V was shortened by 5 bases and J by 4 bases, with 15 bases between the two germline ends. The DNA of the CDR3 is TGTGCCAGCAGTCTTGAGCGGTCTCCAGAGACCCAGTACTTC. Amino acids: CASSLERSPETQYF.

The CDR3 sequence: CASSRREPYNEQFF. The CDR3 DNA is TGTGCCAGCAGCCGGCGGGAGCCCTACAATGAGCAGTTCTTC. V is TRBV7-9 and J is TRBJ2-1, with 7 bases lining up with TRBD2. With V trimmed by 5 bases and J by 2 bases, 3 bases remained unmatched. The CDR3 runs to 14 residues. Germline V gene sequence: CDR1 SEHNR, CDR2 FQNEAQ (reference sequence).

The chain uses TRBV25-1 and TRBJ2-7, with D maybe TRBD2 (5 bases). The germline V gene encodes CDR1 MGHDK and CDR2 SYGVNS. Trimming removed 3 bases from V and 4 bases from J, with 10 bases in between. This CDR3 comprises 13 residues. The CDR3 loop is CASSDPGLYEQYF. In nucleotides, the CDR3 is TGTGCCAGCAGTGACCCCGGACTTTACGAGCAGTACTTC.

V is TRBV5-4 and J is TRBJ2-1; TRBD2 aligns across 13 bases. CDR3 length equals 17 residues. The V segment lost 4 bases and the J segment 8 bases; nucleotides outside the gene matches: 12. Germline CDR1 is SGHNT and CDR2 is YYREEE (reference sequence). CDR3 residues: CASSSGLAGEGFDEQFF. The CDR3 region has the DNA TGTGCCAGCAGCAGCGGACTAGCGGGAGAGGGATTCGATGAGCAGTTCTTC.

V is TRBV6-1 and J is TRBJ2-1; 10 positions match TRBD2. CDR3 length: 18 amino acids. The V and J ends lost 0 bases and 5 bases, in that order; junction bases with no gene match: 10. CDR1 is MNHNS and CDR2 is SASEGT in the germline V gene. CDR3 coding DNA: TGTGCCAGCAGTGAAGCCCTAGCGGGAGATGGTACCCACAATGAGCAGTTCTTC. It specifies CASSEALAGDGTHNEQFF.